The 12 T cell receptor beta chains reported below all come from one sample, sequenced in a study of metastatic and nonmetastatic thyroid tumors. No patient received treatment before thyroid surgery. TCRdb redid the clone calls on the PCR reads using MiXCR. Counted here are about 8,000 clones, 20% to 25% occurring once; the ten biggest clones make up under 30%. The sequenced sample consisted of tumor tissue. The receptors stem from a female donor with papillary thyroid cancer or a benign thyroid nodule (not recorded which). Some clones in this sample may be carry-over from other donors' samples.

In its sample, this clone ranks as medium-sized. The rearrangement links TRBV12-3 or TRBV12-4 to TRBJ2-1; no clear D. The CDR3 extends over 14 amino acids. Trimming pared 6 bases from V and 0 bases from J, leaving 9 bases between. For the CDR3, the DNA is TGTGCCAGCAGCTCTAGGAGCTCCTACAATGAGCAGTTCTTC. The encoded protein is CASSSRSSYNEQFF.

At least ten counts were recorded for this clone. The chain uses TRBV5-4 and TRBJ2-7; D is undetermined. This CDR3 has 14 residues. Trimming took off 4 bases at V and 2 bases at J, with 13 bases between the two ends. Germline values: CDR1 SGHNT, CDR2 YYREEE (reference sequence). The CDR3 reads CASSPATEAYEQYF. CDR3 sequence (DNA): TGTGCCAGCAGCCCAGCGACGGAAGCCTACGAGCAGTACTTC.

There are a few counts of this clone. In DNA, the CDR3 is TGTGCCAGCAGTTTAGGCCTAGATGGGGGCACAGATACGCAGTATTTT. This gives the protein CASSLGLDGGTDTQYF. The V gene is TRBV12-3 or TRBV12-4, the J gene TRBJ2-3; the D is unclear. The CDR3 consists of 16 residues. Trimming left V 1 base short and J 1 base short, with 12 bases between.

This clone is large within its sample. This chain uses TRBV10-2 with TRBJ1-6, with 11 bases aligning to TRBD1. Germline V gene lookup returns CDR1 WSHSY and CDR2 SAAADI. V lost 4 bases and J lost 2; bases outside the gene matches: 1. This CDR3 is built from 16 residues. The CDR3 reads CASSVGQGAYNSPLHF. CDR3 bases: TGCGCCAGCAGTGTGGGACAGGGGGCCTATAATTCACCCCTCCACTTT.

This clone is classed as medium-sized (0.01 to 0.1%). V and J are TRBV2 and TRBJ2-1, with 9 bases fitting TRBD1. V was clipped by 6 bases and J by 7 bases; unmatched bases: 10. Germline values: CDR1 SNHLY, CDR2 FYNNEI. The CDR3 runs to 15 residues. CDR3 sequence: CASRVQGAGVNEQFF. DNA of the CDR3: TGTGCCAGCAGAGTACAGGGGGCGGGGGTAAATGAGCAGTTCTTC.

This clone was seen ten or more times. CDR3 amino acids: CASSLDPAGTNTGELFF. The DNA of the CDR3 is TGCGCCAGCAGCTTGGATCCTGCGGGAACGAACACCGGGGAGCTGTTTTTT. The chain couples TRBV5-1 to TRBJ2-2, with a weak D call TRBD2 (6 bases). CDR1 is SGHRS and CDR2 is YFSETQ in the germline V gene. The CDR3 is 17 residues long. Trimming removed 0 bases at V and 0 bases at J, with 12 bases between.

Concerning this clone: Additional DNA sequences in this sample encode the identical CDR3. The V call is TRBV25-1, the J call TRBJ1-1; D call uncertain. The CDR3 is made up of 14 amino acids. With 3 bases removed from V and 3 bases from J, the gap between germline ends came to 11 bases. Germline assignment: CDR1 MGHDK and CDR2 SYGVNS. The CDR3 nucleotides read TGTGCCAGCAGTGACGGAGGTAAGGACACTGAAGCTTTCTTT. Translated: CASSDGGKDTEAFF. Full variable domain (outside the CDR3, taken from reference TRBV25-1 and TRBJ1-1): EADIYQTPRYLVIGTGKKITLECSQTMGHDKMYWYQQDPGMELHLIHYSYGVNSTEKGDLSSESTVSRIRTEHFPLTLESARPSHTSQYLCASSDGGKDTEAFFGQGTRLTVV.

The table lists this clone with many counts. The chain has TRBV20-1 and TRBJ1-2, with D perhaps matching TRBD1 (5 bases). Germline CDR1 and CDR2: DFQATT and SNEGSKA (reference sequence). This CDR3 has 11 amino acids. This chain's CDR3 is CSQGEVGGYTF. The CDR3, as DNA: TGCAGCCAAGGGGAGGTCGGAGGCTACACCTTC.

This clone has at least ten counts. The V and J genes are TRBV11-2 and TRBJ2-3; a possible D gene is TRBD2 (7 bases). V was pared by 4 bases and J by 8 bases, with 16 bases between. This CDR3 spans 14 amino acids. Germline assignment: CDR1 SGHAT and CDR2 FQNNGV. The CDR3 DNA is TGTGCCAGCAGCTCCCGGGGGGCCTGGTTTACGCAGTATTTT. Protein product: CASSSRGAWFTQYF. Looking up the rest from reference TRBV11-2 and TRBJ2-3 gives the full variable domain: EAGVAQSPRYKIIEKRQSVAFWCNPISGHATLYWYQQILGQGPKLLIQFQNNGVVDDSQLPKDRFSAERLKGVDSTLKIQPAKLEDSAVYLCASSSRGAWFTQYFGPGTRLTVL.

J is TRBJ2-6 and V is TRBV18; 9 bases map to TRBD2. This CDR3 has 18 amino acids. Germline V gives CDR1 KGHSH, CDR2 LQKENI. Losses at the gene ends were 4 bases for V and 2 bases for J; bases not matched to a gene: 9. CDR3 in DNA: TGTGCCAGCTCACTGACCGGGACTAGCTATCCTGGGGCCAACGTCCTGACTTTC. Translated: CASSLTGTSYPGANVLTF.

This clone has a count of ten or more. The genes are TRBV5-4 and TRBJ2-3; D tentatively fits TRBD1 or TRBD2 (6 bases each). CDR3 length: 15 amino acids. CDR1 is SGHNT, CDR2 YYREEE, per germline (reference sequence). The V and J ends lost 3 bases and 2 bases respectively, with 13 bases between them. DNA of the CDR3: TGTGCCAGCAGCTACCTCCCGGGGGCCACAGATACGCAGTATTTT. The encoded protein is CASSYLPGATDTQYF.

Only a few counts were recorded for this clone. The chain recombines TRBV4-1 with TRBJ2-7, with 12 bases lining up with TRBD2. J gave up 7 bases and V 1 base, and 11 bases lay outside the gene matches. The germline CDR1 and CDR2 sequences are MGHRA and YSYEKL. The CDR3 spans 17 residues. In DNA form, the CDR3 reads TGCGCCAGCAGCCAAGGGACCAGGACTAGCGGGATGGGGGAGCAGTACTTC. This codes for CASSQGTRTSGMGEQYF.